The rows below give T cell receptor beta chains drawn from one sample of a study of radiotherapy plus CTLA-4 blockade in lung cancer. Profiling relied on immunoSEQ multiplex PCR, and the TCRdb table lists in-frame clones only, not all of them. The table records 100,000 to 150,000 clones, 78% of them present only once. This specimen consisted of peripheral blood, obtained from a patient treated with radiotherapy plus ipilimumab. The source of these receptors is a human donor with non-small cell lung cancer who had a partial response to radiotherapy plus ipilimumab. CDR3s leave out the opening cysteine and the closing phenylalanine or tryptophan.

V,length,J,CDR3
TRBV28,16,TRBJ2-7,ASSLTGRGMTYAHEQY
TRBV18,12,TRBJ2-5,ASSFSGPGETQY
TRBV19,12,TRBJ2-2,ASSIGGLSGELF
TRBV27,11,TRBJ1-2,ASTVRGEDGYT
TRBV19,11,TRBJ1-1,ASRGQMNTEAF
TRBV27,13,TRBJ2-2,ASSQGGIGTGELF
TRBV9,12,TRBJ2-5,ASSVGTYQETQY
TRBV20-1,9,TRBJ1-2,SASSGGRYT
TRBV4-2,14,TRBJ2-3,ASTPEDSGSRGTQY
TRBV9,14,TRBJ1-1,ASTPWGQSQNTEAF
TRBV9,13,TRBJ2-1,ASSVTSGSLYEQF
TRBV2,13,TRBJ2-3,ASSESDSHTDTQY
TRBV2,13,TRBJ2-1,ASSEERTSYNEQF
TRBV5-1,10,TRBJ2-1,ASSRSSNEQF
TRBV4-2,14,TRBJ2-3,ASSPTPLAGTDTQY
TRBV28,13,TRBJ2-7,ASSFSGIGGYEQY
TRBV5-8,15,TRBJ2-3,ASSPIGDRGLTDTQY
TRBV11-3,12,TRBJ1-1,ASSLGASGTEAF
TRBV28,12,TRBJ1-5,ASRDTGDNQPQH
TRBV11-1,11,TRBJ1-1,ASSLTGGTEAF